This T cell receptor (beta chain) emerged from a study of T cell repertoires in ileal Crohn's disease (dated by TCRdb to the late 2010s). Regarding the study in general: The median duration of disease was around 8 years, and at the time of surgery approximately 34% of patients were active smokers. TCR repertoire analysis was performed in a few dozen Crohn's disease patients drawn from a prospective multicentre cohort. A total of roughly 170 mucosal samples from roughly 50 patients were sequenced, with samples obtained at several locations on the surgical specimen and at postoperative endoscopy. Roughly half of the patients were given postoperative therapy, with 15 to 20 on anti-TNF agents and 11 to 12 on thiopurines. Endoscopic postoperative recurrence was defined as a Rutgeerts score above i0. Surgery was performed for a complication in all patients, with stricturing disease in about 61% and penetrating disease in roughly 39%. The study was conducted in parallel with a multicentre cohort built to find predictors of early endoscopic recurrence after ileocolonic resection. Summary of the overall study and its limitations: Only a subgroup of patients, of unstated size, had mucosal CD4 and CD8 T cells sorted and sequenced. More high-frequency clones were carried by sorted CD8 T cells than by CD4 T cells, suggesting that mucosal expansions were mainly CD8. A significantly higher proportion of clonal expansions was observed in active smokers at surgery than in non-smokers (approximately 26% vs 20%, p=0.02). Endoscopic recurrence was linked to a higher percentage of high-frequency clones at surgery, and recurrence occurred in every patient whose clonality exceeded 26.8% (18/57).

CDR1 and CDR2 were assigned from the germline V gene as SGDLS and YYNGEE. Relative to germline, V is missing 4 bases and J is missing 5 bases, with 16 bases of the junction outside any gene match. There are 17 amino acids in the CDR3, from cysteine to phenylalanine inclusive. The only DNA kept is the CDR3, 51 bases in frame from the first base. About 500 nanograms of biopsy DNA per sample were submitted for commercial TCRB immunosequencing. CDR3 regions were amplified from genomic DNA by Adaptive Biotechnology using a two-step, amplification bias-controlled multiplex PCR. In the first PCR, primers covered every V and J gene segment, and in the second PCR, barcodes and Illumina adapters were added. An Illumina instrument was used to sequence the CDR3 libraries. The source study handled its data this way. The analysis used both the pipelines supplied by the vendor and custom analysis of the raw data in R/Bioconductor with R version 3.3.0. Clonality, which ranges from 0 to 1, was calculated as the inverse of the normalised Shannon entropy across all productive clones. High-frequency clones were defined as the share of the repertoire taken up by the top 100 clones, keeping only clones that passed a 95% confidence test. Repertoire diversity was measured with the Simpson index, and overlap between samples was measured with the Morisita-Horn index. TCRdb took this table from immuneACCESS and kept in-frame rearrangements with V and J called. Such tables lack part of the clones; where checked against another copy, unresolved V genes explain under half of the gap, and the rest is unexplained. The V and J calls and clone size are taken from that table; D and trimming were inferred from the DNA. This sample has about 5,000 clones in its table, and over 70% of those were observed once. The ten largest clones add up to roughly 25% of the sample.

Adults with ileal or ileocolonic Crohn's disease and an indication for ileocolonic resection were eligible for inclusion. Whole ileal mucosal biopsies were kept frozen at -80 degrees C prior to DNA extraction. Genomic DNA was isolated from frozen whole biopsies using a TRizol-based method, and the DNA was quantified with a NanoDrop 2000 spectrophotometer. Worth noting for this clone: Its cognate antigen has yet to be identified. Within one base of it there is no much larger clone, and no base qualities were kept.

Material: ileal tissue. The receptor's source is an adult with Crohn's disease. The V and J genes are TRBV9 and TRBJ2-7, with TRBD2 identical over 9 junction bases. The sequenced DNA is TGTGCCAGCAGCCCTTTTAGCGGGGGATTATCAGGTGACGAGCAGTACTTC. This is translated as CASSPFSGGLSGDEQYF. The entire variable domain, with the stretches around the CDR3 drawn from the reference TRBV9 and TRBJ2-7 proteins, is DSGVTQTPKHLITATGQRVTLRCSPRSGDLSVYWYQQSLDQGLQFLIQYYNGEERAKGNILERFSAQQFPDLHSELNLSSLELGDSALYFCASSPFSGGLSGDEQYFGPGTRLTVT.